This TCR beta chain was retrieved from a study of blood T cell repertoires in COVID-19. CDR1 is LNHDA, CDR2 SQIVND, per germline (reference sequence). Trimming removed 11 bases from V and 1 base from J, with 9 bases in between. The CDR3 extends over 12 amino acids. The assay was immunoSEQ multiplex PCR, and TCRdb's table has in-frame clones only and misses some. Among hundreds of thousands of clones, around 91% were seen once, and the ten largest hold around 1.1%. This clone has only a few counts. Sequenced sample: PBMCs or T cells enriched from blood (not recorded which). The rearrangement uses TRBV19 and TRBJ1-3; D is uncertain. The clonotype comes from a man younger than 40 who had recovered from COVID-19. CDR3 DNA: TGTGCCGCCGGAGCTTCTGGAAACACCATATATTTT. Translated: CAAGASGNTIYF.